Each of the 6 T cell receptor beta chains below was sequenced from the same sample in a study of early T cells in non-severe SARS-CoV-2 infection. TCRdb reprocessed the 5' RACE reads with MiXCR, giving one entry per CDR3 protein. Among 32,000 or so distinct CDR3 sequences, about 4.7% were seen once, and the ten largest hold over 12%. Source material: whole blood. The receptors were gathered from an adult who was a healthcare worker with PCR-confirmed SARS-CoV-2 infection or an uninfected control (not recorded which).

V is TRBV7-2 and J is TRBJ2-7, with 10 bases that match TRBD1. The CDR3 length is 14 residues. V trimming: 1 base; J trimming: 6 bases; junction bases outside the gene matches: 3. Germline CDR1 and CDR2: SGHTA and FQGNSA. This chain's CDR3 is CASSLDGTGVEQYF. DNA of the CDR3: TGTGCCAGCAGCTTAGACGGGACAGGGGTCGAGCAGTACTTC.

This clonotype has a count of ten or more. The chain uses TRBV28 and TRBJ2-1; TRBD1 or TRBD2 may be the D gene (6 bases each). CDR1 and CDR2 from the germline V gene are MDHEN and SYDVKM. CDR3 length: 12 residues. V lost 6 bases, J lost 9 bases, and 12 bases lay in between. For the CDR3, the DNA is TGTGCCAGCAGACAACAGGGAGGTGAGCAGTTCTTC. Amino acid sequence: CASRQQGGEQFF.

The sample holds many counts of this clonotype. The CDR3: CASSASGTVYNEQFF. Here the CDR3 DNA reads TGTGCCAGTAGTGCCTCCGGGACAGTTTACAATGAGCAGTTCTTC. The chain uses TRBV19 and TRBJ2-1; 7 bases align to TRBD1. Germline V gives CDR1 LNHDA, CDR2 SQIVND (reference sequence). The CDR3 extends over 15 amino acids. Trimming cost V 5 bases and J 4 bases; bases outside gene matches: 8.

This clonotype was seen many times. The chain is built from TRBV12-3 or TRBV12-4 and TRBJ1-5, with D perhaps TRBD1 (5 bases). The CDR3 has 14 amino acids. V lost 5 bases to trimming and J lost 4 bases, with 12 bases between them. CDR3 sequence: CASSDTQGNQPQHF. The DNA of the CDR3 is TGTGCCAGCAGTGATACCCAGGGAAATCAGCCCCAGCATTTT.

This clonotype was observed many times. The gene calls are TRBV2 and TRBJ1-1; D is unclear. V was shortened by 3 bases and J by 4 bases, with 12 bases between the two germline ends. The CDR3 extends over 14 amino acids. Germline V gives CDR1 SNHLY, CDR2 FYNNEI. This CDR3 is CASSDLGRTTEAFF. CDR3 in DNA: TGTGCCAGCAGTGATTTAGGGCGGACCACTGAAGCTTTCTTT.

This clonotype has just a few counts. V and J are TRBV12-3 or TRBV12-4 and TRBJ2-1, with D perhaps TRBD2 (6 bases). V was cut by 5 bases and J by 10 bases, with 12 bases left in between. CDR3 length equals 12 residues. CDR3: CASSHLRGEQFF. The CDR3 bases are TGTGCCAGCAGTCATCTCCGGGGGGAGCAGTTCTTC.